This T cell receptor (beta chain) was sequenced in a study of T-cell reconstitution after alpha-beta-depleted transplantation in children. Preparation of the TCRbeta library was carried out with unique molecular identifiers. TCRdb reanalysed the PCR reads using MiXCR and keeps one entry per CDR3 protein. The sample contains hundreds of thousands of distinct CDR3 sequences, 13% of which appear only once. This clonotype was counted a few times. The specimen was PBMCs, collected from the stem cell graft. The clonotype was recovered from a human donor who donated a stem cell graft to a child with Fanconi anemia.

The CDR3 loop is CASSDAFGTGYYGYTF. DNA for the CDR3: TGTGCCAGCAGCGACGCTTTTGGGACAGGGTACTATGGCTACACCTTC. This sequence joins TRBV9 and TRBJ1-2; 9 bases line up with TRBD1. The CDR3 totals 16 residues. J was trimmed by 3 bases and V by 3 bases; bases with no gene match: 9. The germline V gene has CDR1 SGDLS and CDR2 YYNGEE.